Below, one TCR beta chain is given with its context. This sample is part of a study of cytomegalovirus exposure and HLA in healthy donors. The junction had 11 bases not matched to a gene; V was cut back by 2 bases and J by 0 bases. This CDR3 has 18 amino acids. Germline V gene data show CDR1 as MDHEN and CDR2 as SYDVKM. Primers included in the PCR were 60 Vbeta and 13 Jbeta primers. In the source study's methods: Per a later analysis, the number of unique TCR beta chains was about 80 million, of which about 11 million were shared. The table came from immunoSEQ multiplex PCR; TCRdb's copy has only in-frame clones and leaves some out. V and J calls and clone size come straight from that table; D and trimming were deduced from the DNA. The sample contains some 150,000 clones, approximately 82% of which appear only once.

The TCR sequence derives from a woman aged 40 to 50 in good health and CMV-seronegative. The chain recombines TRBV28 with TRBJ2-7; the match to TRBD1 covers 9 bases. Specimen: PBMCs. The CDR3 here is CASSLVFGTGTSSYEQYF. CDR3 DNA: TGTGCCAGCAGTTTAGTATTCGGGACAGGGACAAGCTCCTACGAGCAGTACTTC.